One sample yielded the 18 T cell receptor beta chains listed below, sequenced in a study of T cell changes during pregnancy in multiple sclerosis. TCRdb's copy holds only in-frame clones and misses some; the assay was immunoSEQ multiplex PCR. The data show tens of thousands of clones, roughly 89% seen once. The specimen was CD4+ T cells from peripheral blood mononuclear cells, collected in the third trimester of pregnancy. The receptor source for this set is a female donor in good health, enrolled as a control in a pregnancy study.

V is TRBV2 and J is TRBJ2-7; maybe TRBD2 (5 bases). In germline, CDR1 is SNHLY, CDR2 FYNNEI. Trimming removed 8 bases at V and 7 bases at J, with 18 bases between. This CDR3 contains 13 residues. CDR3 nucleotide sequence: TGTGCCAGCGTTGCGACTAATACTAGGGAGCAGTACTTC. Translating gives CASVATNTREQYF.

V gene TRBV7-3 combines with J gene TRBJ1-2; D is ambiguous. The CDR3 runs to 10 residues. The germline gives CDR1 SGHTA, CDR2 FQGTGA. Trimming took 3 bases from V and 7 from J, leaving 3 bases between them. CDR3 coding DNA: TGTGCCAGCAGCTTCTGTGGCTACACCTTC. Translated: CASSFCGYTF.

V is TRBV19 and J is TRBJ2-2; 8 nucleotides match TRBD1. This CDR3 comprises 15 residues. Germline V lookup: CDR1 LNHDA, CDR2 SQIVND (reference sequence). With 7 bases clipped from V and 4 bases from J, the junction kept 8 bases outside the gene matches. CDR3 amino acids: CASTPTGVGTGELFF. The CDR3 bases are TGTGCCAGTACACCGACAGGGGTAGGCACCGGGGAGCTGTTTTTT. The variable domain in full, with the rest retrieved from reference TRBV19 and TRBJ2-2, is DGGITQSPKYLFRKEGQNVTLSCEQNLNHDAMYWYRQDPGQGLRLIYYSQIVNDFQKGDIAEGYSVSREKKESFPLTVTSAQKNPTAFYLCASTPTGVGTGELFFGEGSRLTVL.

The count of this clone is one. The chain combines TRBV7-2 with TRBJ2-7; TRBD2 aligns across 11 bases. Germline V gene lookup returns CDR1 SGHTA and CDR2 FQGNSA. V gave up 5 bases and J gave up 4 bases; unmatched junction bases: 10. The CDR3 spans 16 residues. The CDR3, as DNA: TGTGCCAGCAGCCTCCAGAGTAGCGGGGGGGGGTACGAGCAGTACTTC. Protein product: CASSLQSSGGGYEQYF.

J is TRBJ2-7 and V is TRBV7-2, with 10 bases aligning to TRBD1. CDR3 size: 16 residues. CDR1 and CDR2 from the germline V gene are SGHTA and FQGNSA. V lost 4 bases to trimming and J lost 2 bases; unmatched junction nucleotides: 8. CDR3: CASSSPPGQGPYEQYF. CDR3 nucleotides: TGTGCCAGCAGCTCTCCTCCGGGACAGGGGCCCTACGAGCAGTACTTC. The full variable domain, completed using reference TRBV7-2 and TRBJ2-7, is GAGVSQSPSNKVTEKGKDVELRCDPISGHTALYWYRQSLGQGLEFLIYFQGNSAPDKSGLPSDRFSAERTGGSVSTLTIQRTQQEDSAVYLCASSSPPGQGPYEQYFGPGTRLTVT.

This chain links TRBV18 with TRBJ2-1; D is possibly TRBD2 (6 bases). The germline CDR1 and CDR2 sequences are KGHSH and LQKENI. V gave up 2 bases and J gave up 4 bases, with 9 bases separating them. The CDR3 loop spans 14 amino acids. CDR3 loop: CASSPGGSYNEQFF. The CDR3 DNA sequence: TGTGCCAGCTCACCAGGAGGGAGTTACAATGAGCAGTTCTTC.

The chain links TRBV15 to TRBJ2-5; the D is unclear. CDR1 and CDR2 from the germline V gene are LNHNV and YYDKDF (reference sequence). This CDR3 has 12 residues. Trimming took 3 bases from V and 1 from J, leaving 3 bases between them. The CDR3 DNA reads as TGTGCCACCAGCAGCCTCCAAGAGACCCAGTACTTC. Translation: CATSSLQETQYF.

The chain employs TRBV15 and TRBJ1-2; tentatively, D is TRBD1 (6 bases). The CDR3 is made up of 15 amino acids. V lost 3 bases and J 3 bases, leaving 14 bases between the germline ends. Per germline, CDR1 LNHNV and CDR2 YYDKDF (reference sequence). The DNA of the CDR3 is TGTGCCACCAGCAGTCCTGGGTGGACAGACTATGGCTACACCTTC. It translates to CATSSPGWTDYGYTF.

The chain uses TRBV6-5 and TRBJ1-2; no clear D. The CDR3 has 14 residues. Germline V CDR1 and CDR2: MNHEY, SVGAGI. The V end was cut by 8 bases, the J end by 5 bases, with 18 bases between. The CDR3 protein is CASLRPEETYGYTF. CDR3 sequence (DNA): TGTGCCAGCTTAAGGCCGGAGGAGACTTATGGCTACACCTTC.

The rearrangement joins TRBV2 to TRBJ2-3, with D perhaps TRBD2 (7 bases). Looked up from germline, CDR1 is SNHLY and CDR2 is FYNNEI. V was clipped by 2 bases and J by 2 bases, with 14 bases between them. The CDR3 consists of 16 residues. In DNA, the CDR3 is TGTGCCAGCAGTGAACCTTGGCGGGGGCTCACAGATACGCAGTATTTT. This encodes CASSEPWRGLTDTQYF.

This chain connects TRBV18 to TRBJ1-1; D is perhaps TRBD1 (5 bases). CDR3 length: 14 amino acids. The germline V gene encodes CDR1 KGHSH and CDR2 LQKENI. V shed 2 bases and J shed 7 bases, with 14 bases lying between them. DNA for the CDR3: TGTGCCAGCTCACCATCCAGGCAGGGTGATGAAGCTTTCTTT. Translated, it gives CASSPSRQGDEAFF. Drawing the rest from reference TRBV18 and TRBJ1-1, the complete variable domain is NAGVMQNPRHLVRRRGQEARLRCSPMKGHSHVYWYRQLPEEGLKFMVYLQKENIIDESGMPKERFSAEFPKEGPSILRIQQVVRGDSAAYFCASSPSRQGDEAFFGQGTRLTVV.

The V and J genes are TRBV28 and TRBJ1-6, with 10 bases that match TRBD1. Germline lookup yields CDR1 MDHEN and CDR2 SYDVKM. Germline trimming cut 2 bases from V and 7 bases from J; bases unmatched to any gene: 2. The length of the CDR3 is 15 residues. In DNA, the CDR3 is TGTGCCAGCAGTTTAGGACAGGGGGTCAATTCACCCCTCCACTTT. Its translation is CASSLGQGVNSPLHF.

DNA of the CDR3: TGTGCCAGCTCCGGGACATACTCCTACGAGCAGTACTTC. Its protein product is CASSGTYSYEQYF. The V call is TRBV11-3, the J call TRBJ2-7, with a possible D match to TRBD1 (6 bases). Germline assignment: CDR1 SGHNT and CDR2 YENEEA. This CDR3 spans 13 amino acids. The V end lost 8 bases, the J end lost 0 bases, and 11 bases lay between the germline ends.

The chain joins TRBV11-3 to TRBJ2-5; maybe TRBD2 (5 bases). The V gene lost 5 bases and the J gene lost 1 base, with 11 bases spanning the gap. This CDR3 has 14 residues. Germline V CDR1 and CDR2: SGHNT, YENEEA. In nucleotides, the CDR3 is TGTGCCAGCAGCCCCGATGAGGGCCAAGAGACCCAGTACTTC. Its translation: CASSPDEGQETQYF.

This clone appeared a few times. The chain uses TRBV29-1 and TRBJ1-1, with TRBD1 matching over 9 bases. The junction had 4 bases not matched to a gene; V was cut back by 5 bases and J by 0 bases. The germline gives CDR1 SQVTM, CDR2 ANQGSEA. CDR3 size: 14 residues. The CDR3 reads CSVSTGGMNTEAFF. In nucleotides, the CDR3 is TGCAGCGTTTCGACAGGGGGGATGAACACTGAAGCTTTCTTT.

J is TRBJ1-1 and V is TRBV7-6; 7 bases are a match to TRBD1. CDR3 length equals 18 residues. V shed 0 bases and J 0 bases; nucleotides not matched to a gene: 10. Germline CDR1 reads SGHVS; CDR2 reads FNYEAQ. The CDR3 protein is CASSLADQGGSMNTEAFF. The DNA of the CDR3 is TGTGCCAGCAGCTTAGCGGACCAGGGGGGCTCCATGAACACTGAAGCTTTCTTT.

The genes are TRBV27 and TRBJ1-6; tentative D call: TRBD1 (6 bases). In germline, CDR1 is MNHEY, CDR2 SMNVEV (reference sequence). This CDR3 comprises 14 residues. The germline V and J ends were trimmed by 8 bases and 17 bases, with 25 bases remaining between them. CDR3 amino acids: CASAPLSFTGRIHF. CDR3 in DNA: TGTGCCAGCGCGCCTCTCTCCTTTACAGGGAGAATCCACTTT.

In regard to this clone: At one end the junction does not follow the germline gene, possibly because of a read error. Other nucleotide sequences in the sample specify the same CDR3. The J gene is TRBJ1-2, the V gene TRBV5-5; no firm D call. CDR1 is SGHKS and CDR2 is YYEKEE in the germline V gene (reference sequence). This CDR3 has 15 residues. DNA for the CDR3: TGTGCCAGCAGCTTAGTACCGTCCTCGGACTATGGCTACACCTTT. It codes for CASSLVPSSDYGYTF.